These 24 T cell receptor beta chains came from one sample sequenced in a study of post-analysis software for immune sequencing data (dated by TCRdb to the mid-2010s). Study-wide findings and limitations: Four to six TRBV segments, including TRBV5-6, TRBV5-1 and TRBV20-1, were significantly more frequent in patients than controls.

Their target antigens are unknown. Libraries were prepared through PCR. The instrument was an Illumina HiSeq 2500. To reduce PCR and sequencing biases, unique molecular identifiers were built into the TCR beta cDNA libraries. TCRdb reworked the public reads: Q25 trimming with fastp, MiXCR clone assembly, productive beta chains retained. Every CDR3 protein is listed once, alongside the most common genes and DNA of its rows. For this sample there are roughly 570,000 distinct CDR3 sequences; roughly 34% appear just once. Jointly, the top ten make up around 6% of the sample. Sample: blood. The receptors here all came from a girl under 18 with multiple sclerosis.

This clonotype was observed a handful of times. V usage is TRBV7-2 and J usage is TRBJ2-7, with a weak D call TRBD1 (6 bases). The CDR3 sequence is 15 residues long. Germline CDR1 reads SGHTA; CDR2 reads FQGNSA. Trimming shortened V by 3 bases and J by 5 bases, and 17 bases separated the two germline ends. CDR3 region: CASSFQETGRNEQYF. The CDR3 nucleotides read TGTGCCAGCAGCTTCCAAGAGACAGGACGCAACGAGCAGTACTTC.

This clonotype appeared a few times. The gene calls are TRBV15 and TRBJ1-1, with D perhaps matching TRBD1 (5 bases). This CDR3 comprises 17 residues. Per germline, CDR1 LNHNV and CDR2 YYDKDF (reference sequence). Trimming shortened V by 2 bases and J by 3 bases, and 19 bases separated the two germline ends. The CDR3 nucleotides are TGTGCCACCAGCAGACGTGGTGGGGGGTTCTTGTACACTGAAGCTTTCTTT. It specifies CATSRRGGGFLYTEAFF.

V gene TRBV2 combines with J gene TRBJ2-7, with 7 bases that match TRBD1. J gave up 0 bases and V 8 bases, and 22 bases lay outside the gene matches. Germline V lookup: CDR1 SNHLY, CDR2 FYNNEI. This CDR3 spans 19 amino acids. The DNA of the CDR3 is TGTGCCAGCGATTACCATCGGGACAGCCTAAGATCTAGCTCCTACGAGCAGTACTTC. Its translation is CASDYHRDSLRSSSYEQYF.

The chain uses TRBV4-3 and TRBJ2-4, with 7 nucleotides matching TRBD2. Germline loops: CDR1 LGHNA, CDR2 YSLEER. The junction had 5 bases not matched to a gene; V was cut back by 4 bases and J by 8 bases. This CDR3 is 13 amino acids long. CDR3 loop: CASSPQGGDIQYF. The DNA of the CDR3 is TGCGCCAGCAGCCCTCAGGGAGGGGACATTCAGTACTTC.

This rearrangement joins TRBV25-1 to TRBJ2-6, with unresolved D. This CDR3 comprises 15 residues. The V and J ends lost 1 base and 2 bases respectively, with 6 bases between them. Germline loops: CDR1 MGHDK, CDR2 SYGVNS. The CDR3 loop is CASSEFGAGANVLTF. CDR3 coding DNA: TGTGCCAGCAGTGAATTTGGGGCTGGGGCCAACGTCCTGACTTTC.

The gene calls are TRBV6-1 and TRBJ1-2; TRBD1 matches at 9 bases. Germline lookup yields CDR1 MNHNS and CDR2 SASEGT. This CDR3 contains 12 residues. With 8 bases clipped from V and 8 bases from J, the junction kept 6 bases outside the gene matches. The DNA for the CDR3 is TGTGCCAGCGGGACAGGGATTTGGGGCTACACCTTC. Translating gives CASGTGIWGYTF.

The V gene is TRBV2, the J gene TRBJ2-3, with D unclear. Trimming removed 8 bases from V and 4 bases from J, with 4 bases in between. The germline V gene encodes CDR1 SNHLY and CDR2 FYNNEI. The CDR3 has 10 amino acids. The CDR3 coding sequence is TGTGCCAGCCGTCCAGATACGCAGTATTTT. Translating it yields CASRPDTQYF.

This clonotype was seen only a few times. The chain has TRBV19 and TRBJ2-3; TRBD1 matches at 8 bases. With 8 bases clipped from V and 0 bases from J, the junction kept 4 bases outside the gene matches. The CDR3 spans 14 residues. From germline, CDR1 is LNHDA and CDR2 SQIVND (reference sequence). The CDR3 spells CASRRQGSTDTQYF. CDR3 nucleotide sequence: TGTGCCAGTCGGAGACAGGGGAGCACAGATACGCAGTATTTT.

The sample holds a few counts of this clonotype. V gene TRBV5-1 combines with J gene TRBJ2-5, with D maybe TRBD2 (6 bases). The J call could be wrong; TRBJ2-7 is a better fit for the DNA end. CDR3 size: 13 residues. CDR1 and CDR2 from the germline V gene are SGHRS and YFSETQ. CDR3 sequence (DNA): TGCGCCAGCAGGGGTAGCGGTTCCTACGAGCAGTACTTC. Its protein product is CASRGSGSYEQYF.

This clonotype turned up a few times. The V gene is TRBV20-1, the J gene TRBJ2-7, with 10 bases identical to TRBD1. Germline assignment: CDR1 DFQATT and CDR2 SNEGSKA (reference sequence). V was clipped by 7 bases and J by 5 bases; unmatched bases: 11. The CDR3 extends over 14 amino acids. CDR3 amino acids: CSVLRTGGFDEQYF. CDR3 in DNA: TGCAGTGTACTTAGGACAGGGGGGTTCGACGAGCAGTACTTC.

This sequence joins TRBV10-3 and TRBJ1-6, with a weak D call TRBD1 (5 bases). Germline V gene data show CDR1 as ENHRY and CDR2 as SYGVKD. The CDR3 runs to 15 residues. The V end was cut by 6 bases, the J end by 9 bases, with 18 bases between. The CDR3 region has the DNA TGTGCCATCAGGGCGGACACTCAACCGGGTTCACCCCTCCACTTT. Encoded protein: CAIRADTQPGSPLHF.

This chain uses TRBV11-2 with TRBJ1-1, with D hard to call. CDR1 is SGHAT, CDR2 FQNNGV, per germline. V gave up 8 bases and J gave up 1 base, with 14 bases separating them. The CDR3 runs to 14 residues. The CDR3: CASCAVLTNTEAFF. The CDR3 region has the DNA TGTGCCAGCTGCGCGGTACTGACGAACACTGAAGCTTTCTTT. Complete variable domain (other parts from reference TRBV11-2 and TRBJ1-1): EAGVAQSPRYKIIEKRQSVAFWCNPISGHATLYWYQQILGQGPKLLIQFQNNGVVDDSQLPKDRFSAERLKGVDSTLKIQPAKLEDSAVYLCASCAVLTNTEAFFGQGTRLTVV.

J is TRBJ2-7 and V is TRBV11-2, with 8 bases matching TRBD1. J gave up 4 bases and V 1 base, and 18 bases lay outside the gene matches. Germline CDR1 and CDR2: SGHAT and FQNNGV. The CDR3 runs to 19 residues. The DNA for the CDR3 is TGTGCCAGCAGCTTAGGTGGACAGGGATCCCCCATAGTAGTGTACGAGCAGTACTTC. Translated, it gives CASSLGGQGSPIVVYEQYF.

The rearrangement links TRBV18 to TRBJ1-2; tentative D call: TRBD1 (5 bases). Germline loops: CDR1 KGHSH, CDR2 LQKENI. This CDR3 spans 13 amino acids. V shed 4 bases and J shed 1 base, with 7 bases lying between them. CDR3 loop: CASSQTDNYGYTF. The DNA of the CDR3 is TGTGCCAGCTCACAGACAGATAACTATGGCTACACCTTC.

This clonotype showed up just a few times. The J gene is TRBJ1-6, the V gene TRBV7-6; D is ambiguous. The CDR3 runs 20 residues. From germline, CDR1 is SGHVS and CDR2 FNYEAQ. Trimming removed 1 base at V and 6 bases at J, with 25 bases between. In nucleotides, the CDR3 is TGTGCCAGCAGCTTAGGCCCGGTTGTAAGGCGGACCCACCCTAATTCACCCCTCCACTTT. Its protein product is CASSLGPVVRRTHPNSPLHF. Full variable domain (rest looked up from reference TRBV7-6 and TRBJ1-6): GAGVSQSPRYKVTKRGQDVALRCDPISGHVSLYWYRQALGQGPEFLTYFNYEAQQDKSGLPNDRFSAERPEGSISTLTIQRTEQRDSAMYRCASSLGPVVRRTHPNSPLHFGNGTRLTVT.

This clonotype appeared many times. The chain is built from TRBV18 and TRBJ2-1; 8 nucleotides agree with TRBD2. Looked up from germline, CDR1 is KGHSH and CDR2 is LQKENI. This CDR3 is built from 15 residues. Unmatched junction bases numbered 4, after V lost 3 bases and J lost 3 bases. CDR3 nucleotides: TGTGCCAGCTCACCCAGACTAGCGTTCTACAATGAGCAGTTCTTC. The encoded protein is CASSPRLAFYNEQFF. The full variable domain, completed using reference TRBV18 and TRBJ2-1, is NAGVMQNPRHLVRRRGQEARLRCSPMKGHSHVYWYRQLPEEGLKFMVYLQKENIIDESGMPKERFSAEFPKEGPSILRIQQVVRGDSAAYFCASSPRLAFYNEQFFGPGTRLTVL.

This clonotype has just a few counts. This chain connects TRBV15 to TRBJ2-1; 14 bases are shared with TRBD2. V shed 3 bases and J 5 bases; nucleotides not matched to a gene: 6. CDR1 and CDR2 (germline): LNHNV, YYDKDF (reference sequence). The CDR3 has 17 amino acids. Written as DNA, the CDR3 is TGTGCCACCAGCAGTCGGACTAGCGGGGGGTACCACAATGAGCAGTTCTTC. It is translated as CATSSRTSGGYHNEQFF.

This rearrangement joins TRBV4-1 to TRBJ1-1; D call uncertain. CDR3 size: 14 residues. V was cut by 2 bases and J by 4 bases, with 11 bases left in between. Germline CDR1 reads MGHRA; CDR2 reads YSYEKL. Written as DNA, the CDR3 is TGCGCCAGCAGCCAACTAGAAAGTGGCACTGAAGCTTTCTTT. It encodes CASSQLESGTEAFF.

This clonotype was picked up a small number of times. The rearrangement joins TRBV12-3 or TRBV12-4 to TRBJ1-5; D gene unclear. Trimming stripped 4 bases from V and 1 base from J, with 14 bases between. This CDR3 has 16 residues. CDR3 in amino acids: CASSSTLRRSNQPQHF. For the CDR3, the DNA is TGTGCCAGCAGTTCCACCCTCCGGCGGAGCAATCAGCCCCAGCATTTT.

The chain carries TRBV2 and TRBJ2-1; possibly TRBD2 for D (5 bases). This CDR3 is 13 amino acids long. CDR1 SNHLY and CDR2 FYNNEI come from the germline V gene. The V end was cut by 6 bases, the J end by 7 bases, with 13 bases between. CDR3 DNA sequence: TGTGCCAGCAGACTGCCCGGGAAAAATGAGCAGTTCTTC. The encoded protein is CASRLPGKNEQFF.

This clonotype appeared a few times. The chain carries TRBV29-1 and TRBJ1-6, with a possible D match to TRBD1 (5 bases). This CDR3 spans 16 amino acids. Trimming took off 5 bases at V and 2 bases at J, with 16 bases between the two ends. Germline CDR1 and CDR2: SQVTM and ANQGSEA. The CDR3 spells CSVIMEGSPYNSPLHF. The CDR3 nucleotides read TGCAGCGTTATTATGGAGGGGAGCCCCTATAATTCACCCCTCCACTTT.

Only one count was recorded for this clonotype. This chain joins TRBV24-1 and TRBJ2-5; TRBD2 matches at 8 bases. CDR1 is KGHDR and CDR2 is SFDVKD in the germline V gene. The V gene end was trimmed by 9 bases and the J gene end by 2 bases; junction bases not matched to a gene: 10. This CDR3 contains 15 residues. This CDR3 is CATGQAGAAQETQYF. CDR3 in DNA: TGTGCCACCGGGCAAGCGGGGGCAGCACAAGAGACCCAGTACTTC.

The chain joins TRBV20-1 to TRBJ2-7; unclear D gene. Matching the DNA end better, TRBJ2-5 makes the J call doubtful. CDR3 length equals 13 residues. Germline CDR1 reads DFQATT; CDR2 reads SNEGSKA (reference sequence). The CDR3 here is CSASSPLPETQYF. For the CDR3, the DNA is TGCAGTGCTTCTTCCCCCCTGCCAGAGACCCAGTACTTC.

This clonotype came up a few times. The rearrangement joins TRBV20-1 to TRBJ1-4; tentatively, D is TRBD1 (6 bases). Germline loops: CDR1 DFQATT, CDR2 SNEGSKA (reference sequence). V was cut by 0 bases and J by 2 bases, with 10 bases left in between. CDR3 length: 15 residues. CDR3 residues: CSARDGGATNEKLFF. For the CDR3, the DNA is TGCAGTGCTAGAGATGGGGGGGCGACTAATGAAAAACTGTTTTTT.